The rows below give T cell receptor beta chains drawn from one sample of a study of T cells after yellow fever vaccination. TCRdb reprocessed the 5' RACE reads with MiXCR, giving one entry per CDR3 protein. This sample has approximately 330,000 distinct CDR3 sequences; about 12% occur once, and the top ten carry 2.5% to 4%. The sequences come from CD4+ T cells sorted from PBMCs, collected 15 days after the yellow fever booster vaccination. All receptors come from a man between 18 and 29 years old who received the YFV17D yellow fever vaccine. Both conserved end residues are part of each CDR3. Each record gives: J gene, V gene, clone size, D gene, CDR3 protein, CDR3 DNA. A D gene is named only where the DNA matches it firmly. Where a row states a size, it is once, few, many or the class of an expanded clone; other rows omit it.

>TRBJ1-1|TRBV7-2|.|.
CASRRGPVAGTEAFF
TGTGCCAGCCGACGAGGACCCGTTGCGGGCACTGAAGCTTTCTTT
>TRBJ1-1|TRBV14|.|.
CASSQVQAQVAFF
TGTGCCAGCAGCCAAGTGCAGGCGCAGGTAGCTTTCTTT
>TRBJ2-5|TRBV20-1|.|.
CSARDRAGQETQYF
TGCAGTGCTAGAGATCGGGCAGGGCAAGAGACCCAGTACTTC
>TRBJ1-1|TRBV5-1|few|.
CASSLSGAGGTEAFF
TGCGCCAGCAGCTTGAGCGGGGCCGGAGGCACTGAAGCTTTCTTT
>TRBJ2-1|TRBV19|.|.
CASRPGPLFYNEQFF
TGTGCCAGTAGGCCCGGACCCCTATTCTACAATGAGCAGTTCTTC
>TRBJ2-5|TRBV5-1|.|.
CASSVQGRGVETQYF
TGCGCCAGCAGCGTGCAGGGGAGGGGAGTTGAGACCCAGTACTTC
>TRBJ2-6|TRBV6-2/TRBV6-3|.|.
CASSNPGANVLTF
TGTGCCAGCAGTAACCCTGGGGCCAACGTCCTGACTTTC
>TRBJ2-6|TRBV3-1|.|.
CASSQVRGDSGANVLTF
TGTGCCAGCAGCCAAGTTCGCGGAGACTCTGGGGCCAACGTCCTGACTTTC
>TRBJ2-1|TRBV20-1|.|.
CSALPRRGYNEQFF
TGCAGTGCCCTCCCCCGTCGCGGCTACAATGAGCAGTTCTTC
>TRBJ2-2|TRBV10-3|few|.
CATQGREAGELFF
TGTGCCACCCAGGGCAGGGAAGCCGGGGAGCTGTTTTTT
>TRBJ1-1|TRBV5-1|few|.
CASSLDREAFF
TGCGCCAGCAGCTTGGACAGGGAGGCTTTCTTT
>TRBJ1-2|TRBV4-3|many|.
CASSHPGTAGYTF
TGCGCCAGCAGCCACCCTGGGACGGCCGGCTACACCTTC
>TRBJ1-4|TRBV12-3/TRBV12-4|few|.
CASSLSGANEKLFF
TGTGCCAGCAGTTTAAGTGGGGCTAATGAAAAACTGTTTTTT
>TRBJ2-5|TRBV7-2|many|TRBD2
CASSLSSSGGQETQYF
TGTGCCAGCAGCTTATCGTCTAGCGGGGGACAAGAGACCCAGTACTTC
>TRBJ2-1|TRBV5-1|few|.
CASSEDINEQFF
TGCGCCAGCAGCGAGGACATAAATGAGCAGTTCTTC
>TRBJ2-1|TRBV6-2/TRBV6-3|.|.
CASRVGTQLLDEQFF
TGTGCCAGCAGAGTGGGGACTCAACTGTTAGATGAGCAGTTCTTC
>TRBJ2-1|TRBV7-3|.|.
CASSLGFLGNEQFF
TGTGCCAGCAGCCTGGGTTTCCTAGGGAATGAGCAGTTCTTC
>TRBJ1-2|TRBV15|.|.
CATSRERGLEGYTF
TGTGCCACCAGCAGAGAGCGGGGGTTGGAAGGCTACACCTTC
>TRBJ2-1|TRBV6-2/TRBV6-3|many|.
CASSQVSEQFF
TGTGCCAGCAGTCAAGTCAGTGAGCAGTTCTTC
>TRBJ2-3|TRBV7-4|.|.
CASRQINREDTQYF
TGTGCCAGCAGGCAAATAAATAGGGAAGATACGCAGTATTTT
>TRBJ2-7|TRBV12-3/TRBV12-4|.|.
CASSLYHEQYF
TGTGCCAGCAGTTTATATCACGAGCAGTACTTC
>TRBJ2-3|TRBV24-1|.|.
CATSPGRQASKDTQYF
TGTGCCACCAGCCCAGGGAGACAGGCCAGCAAAGATACGCAGTATTTT
>TRBJ1-2|TRBV3-1|many|.
CASRGVAGYGYTF
TGTGCCAGCCGGGGGGTGGCGGGCTATGGCTACACCTTC
>TRBJ2-5|TRBV20-1|few|TRBD2
CSARETSGVETQYF
TGCAGTGCTAGAGAGACTAGCGGGGTGGAGACCCAGTACTTC
>TRBJ2-1|TRBV20-1|many|TRBD2
CSALGRAGGPAEQFF
TGCAGTGCCCTGGGGAGAGCGGGGGGCCCCGCTGAGCAGTTCTTC
>TRBJ2-3|TRBV7-2|once|TRBD2
CASSSRTSGGVDTQYF
TGTGCCAGCAGCTCCCGGACTAGCGGGGGGGTCGATACGCAGTATTTT
>TRBJ2-1|TRBV3-1|.|.
CASSQAHPNAANSEQFF
TGTGCCAGCAGCCAAGCTCACCCAAACGCGGCCAACAGTGAGCAGTTCTTC
>TRBJ2-3|TRBV27|many|TRBD1
CARAVTPGGADTQYF
TGTGCCCGGGCCGTTACTCCAGGGGGCGCAGATACGCAGTATTTT
>TRBJ1-5|TRBV7-2|.|TRBD1
CASSSYTGDLRHF
TGTGCCAGCAGCTCCTATACAGGGGACTTGCGGCATTTT
>TRBJ1-3|TRBV5-1|few|.
CASSPRTDGNTIYF
TGCGCCAGCAGCCCGCGGACGGATGGAAACACCATATATTTT
>TRBJ1-1|TRBV7-3|.|.
CASSYTVGTEAFF
TGTGCCAGCAGCTATACTGTGGGGACTGAAGCTTTCTTT
>TRBJ2-5|TRBV6-5|.|.
CASSYSMGVGKTQYF
TGTGCCAGCAGTTACTCGATGGGGGTGGGGAAGACCCAGTACTTC
>TRBJ2-3|TRBV28|.|.
CASSSGGADTDTQYF
TGTGCCAGCAGCTCAGGGGGGGCCGACACAGATACGCAGTATTTT
>TRBJ2-5|TRBV5-4|few|TRBD2
CASGGTSAETQYF
TGTGCCAGCGGCGGGACTAGCGCTGAGACCCAGTACTTC
>TRBJ2-3|TRBV20-1|once|.
CSASTGPGADTQYF
TGCAGTGCTAGTACCGGCCCCGGCGCAGATACGCAGTATTTT
>TRBJ2-5|TRBV6-5|.|.
CASSYSGYTSGETQYF
TGTGCCAGCAGTTACTCGGGATACACCAGCGGGGAGACCCAGTACTTC
>TRBJ2-5|TRBV28|.|TRBD2
CASSLWAGLAGGYSETQYF
TGTGCCAGCAGTTTATGGGCCGGGTTGGCGGGGGGGTACTCGGAGACCCAGTACTTC
>TRBJ2-3|TRBV28|few|.
CAGMRRGGGDDTQYF
TGTGCCGGCATGCGCAGGGGGGGAGGTGATGATACGCAGTATTTT
>TRBJ2-5|TRBV20-1|.|.
CSARDGTALVTQYF
TGCAGTGCTAGAGATGGGACTGCTTTGGTAACCCAGTACTTC
>TRBJ2-1|TRBV19|.|.
CASIPTPTQRGEQFF
TGTGCCAGTATTCCAACGCCAACCCAACGCGGTGAGCAGTTCTTC
>TRBJ2-5|TRBV7-2|.|TRBD2
CASSHPAGARETQYF
TGTGCCAGCAGCCACCCAGCGGGGGCAAGAGAGACCCAGTACTTC
>TRBJ1-3|TRBV27|many|.
CASRFLTGNTIYF
TGTGCCAGCAGATTTCTAACCGGAAACACCATATATTTT
>TRBJ2-3|TRBV20-1|few|.
CSARRTIPGDTQYF
TGCAGTGCTAGACGGACTATCCCGGGGGATACGCAGTATTTT
>TRBJ2-2|TRBV7-2|few|TRBD1
CASSLAVGGHGELFF
TGTGCCAGCAGCTTAGCCGTAGGGGGCCACGGGGAGCTGTTTTTT
>TRBJ1-6|TRBV11-2|.|.
CASSLQKSNSPLHF
TGTGCCAGCAGCCTTCAGAAGAGTAATTCACCCCTCCACTTT
>TRBJ1-3|TRBV20-1|few|.
CSASQGSGNTIYF
TGCAGTGCTAGTCAAGGGTCCGGAAACACCATATATTTT
>TRBJ2-5|TRBV4-1|.|.
CASSRKGLLAEPEPQYF
TGCGCCAGCAGCCGGAAAGGGTTACTAGCCGAGCCGGAACCCCAGTACTTC
>TRBJ2-1|TRBV5-1|.|TRBD2
CASSELAGGRGEQFF
TGCGCCAGCAGCGAGCTAGCGGGGGGGCGCGGTGAGCAGTTCTTC
>TRBJ2-1|TRBV23-1|.|TRBD2
CAMYSGGDNEQFF
TGCGCAATGTATAGCGGGGGGGACAATGAGCAGTTCTTC
>TRBJ1-3|TRBV5-1|few|.
CASSLVGGISGNTIYF
TGCGCCAGCAGCTTGGTTGGAGGGATCTCTGGAAACACCATATATTTT
>TRBJ2-7|TRBV28|many|.
CASSLVLSSYEQYF
TGTGCCAGCAGTTTAGTGCTGAGCTCCTACGAGCAGTACTTC
>TRBJ2-2|TRBV5-5|.|TRBD2
CASSLEGGGLTGELFF
TGTGCCAGCAGCTTGGAGGGCGGGGGACTCACCGGGGAGCTGTTTTTT
>TRBJ1-1|TRBV19|.|TRBD1
CASTAGGKDTEAFF
TGTGCCAGTACAGCAGGGGGGAAGGACACTGAAGCTTTCTTT
>TRBJ1-1|TRBV4-2|.|TRBD1
CASSRLQGPTEGNTEAFF
TGTGCCAGCAGCCGATTACAGGGGCCCACAGAGGGGAACACTGAAGCTTTCTTT
>TRBJ2-5|TRBV12-3/TRBV12-4|few|.
CASRDTLGETQYF
TGTGCCAGCAGGGACACCTTGGGGGAGACCCAGTACTTC
>TRBJ1-2|TRBV15|few|.
CATSRDRGSNYGYTF
TGTGCCACCAGCAGAGATCGGGGGAGTAACTATGGCTACACCTTC
>TRBJ1-4|TRBV7-6|many|.
CASSRTTTNEKLFF
TGTGCCAGCAGCCGGACGACAACTAATGAAAAACTGTTTTTT